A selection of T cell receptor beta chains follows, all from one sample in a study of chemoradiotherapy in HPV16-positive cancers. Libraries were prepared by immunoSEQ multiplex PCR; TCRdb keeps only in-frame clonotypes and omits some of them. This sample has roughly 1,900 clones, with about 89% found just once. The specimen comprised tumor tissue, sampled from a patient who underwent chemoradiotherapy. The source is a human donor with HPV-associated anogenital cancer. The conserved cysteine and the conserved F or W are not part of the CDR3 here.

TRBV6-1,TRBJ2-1,ASSGAEYNEQF
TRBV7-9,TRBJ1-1,ASSLAGQGPSGAF
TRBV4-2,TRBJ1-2,ASSQDERGGEIYGYT
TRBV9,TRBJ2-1,ASSGQFRRGHNEQF
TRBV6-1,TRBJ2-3,ASSPGGDVTDTQY
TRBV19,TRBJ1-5,ASNPVSELVDQPQH
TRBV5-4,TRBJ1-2,ASSLSRPPWIR
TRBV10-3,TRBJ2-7,AISVDSRYEQY
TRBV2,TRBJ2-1,ASRERTSGDEQF
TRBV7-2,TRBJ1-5,ASSTTGGNQPQH
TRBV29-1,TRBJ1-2,SVGTYYGYT
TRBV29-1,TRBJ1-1,SGGPGGTEAF
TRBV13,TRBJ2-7,ASSLRGEGEQY
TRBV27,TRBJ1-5,ASSLRGLDQPQH
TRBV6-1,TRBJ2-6,ASSVEGTGANVLT
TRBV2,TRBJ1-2,ASSPRQSYGYT
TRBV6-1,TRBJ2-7,ASSEIRTSGAYEQY
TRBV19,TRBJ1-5,ASSTGTVESAPA
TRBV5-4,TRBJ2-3,ASSLGGSSTDTQY
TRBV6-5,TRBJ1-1,ASFYGTVVPEAF
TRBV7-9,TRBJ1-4,ASSLEGTVGEKLF
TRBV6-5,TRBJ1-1,ASRKQGATEAF
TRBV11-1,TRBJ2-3,ASSSLKGVQY
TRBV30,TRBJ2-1,AWKTYSGSGNEQF
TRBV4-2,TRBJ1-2,ASSQESGAGIYGYT
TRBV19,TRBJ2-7,ASSILAGQDEQY
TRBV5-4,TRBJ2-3,ASSPPRGETDTQY
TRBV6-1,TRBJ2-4,ASSRTNIQY
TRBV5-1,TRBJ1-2,ASSLDRAVGYT
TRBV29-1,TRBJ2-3,SVGTSGMDTQY
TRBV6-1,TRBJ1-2,ASSGQTGADYGYT
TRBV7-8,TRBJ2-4,ASSLKVVQRLAKNIQY
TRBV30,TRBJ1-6,AWRGQRNSPLH
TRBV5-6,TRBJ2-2,ASSLVLATNAGELF
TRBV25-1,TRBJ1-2,ASSAVIGARGYT
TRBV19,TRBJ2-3,ASSRENRVSADTQY
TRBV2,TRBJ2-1,ASILTGLGVNNEQF
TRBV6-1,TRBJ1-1,ASRKTGTGGTEAF
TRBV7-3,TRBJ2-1,ASSLRYTGYNEQF
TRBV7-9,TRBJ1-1,ASSFGPAGAF
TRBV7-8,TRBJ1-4,ASGQGRGNEKLF
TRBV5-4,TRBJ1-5,ATRTDPYSDNQPQH
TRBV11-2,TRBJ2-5,ASGHVQETQY
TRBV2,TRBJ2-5,ASKAGGAVTQY
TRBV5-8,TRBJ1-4,ASSLFPTNEKLF
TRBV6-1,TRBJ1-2,ASRPKAHINYGYT
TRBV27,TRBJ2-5,ASSEMDRLKTQY
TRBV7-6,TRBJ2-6,ASSLARTSGTPGANVLT
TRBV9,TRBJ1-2,ASSATKRNYGYT